This is a list of T cell receptor beta chains from one sample in a study of blood T cell repertoires in COVID-19. Assay used: immunoSEQ multiplex PCR; TCRdb lists only in-frame clones, some missing. The sample shows 350,000 to 400,000 clones, roughly 86% of them seen only once. Sequencing was performed on PBMCs or T cells enriched from blood (not recorded which). The receptors derive from a woman aged 30 to 39 who had recovered from COVID-19. The CDR3 runs from the conserved cysteine through the conserved F or W. The D gene is left open where the match is weak. Clone size appears in some rows only: once, few, many, or a class for an expanded clone.

d_call,clone_size,j_call,v_call,cdr3_nt,cdr3_aa
NA,NA,TRBJ2-1,TRBV5-1,TGCGCCAGCAGCTTGGGAGTAGCGACCGACAATGAGCAGTTCTTC,CASSLGVATDNEQFF
NA,few,TRBJ1-5,TRBV27,TGTGCCAGCAAGGGGGGGGGAGGTGGCAGTCAGCCCCAGCATTTT,CASKGGGGGSQPQHF
NA,NA,TRBJ1-3,TRBV5-1,TGCGCCAGCAGCTTGGAGGCAGGGGCTGGAAACACCATATATTTT,CASSLEAGAGNTIYF
TRBD2,NA,TRBJ2-1,TRBV28,TGTGCCAGCAGTCCGACCTCTAGCGGGAGGATGGATGAGCAGTTCTTC,CASSPTSSGRMDEQFF
NA,NA,TRBJ1-2,TRBV20-1,TGCAGTGCTAGTTTCGCAGGGATAACAGCTGCGGATGGCTACACCTTC,CSASFAGITAADGYTF
NA,NA,TRBJ2-1,TRBV2,TGTGCCAGCAGTGAACAGCTCGTACCCGCCATGAGGAATGAGCAGTTCTTC,CASSEQLVPAMRNEQFF
TRBD2,NA,TRBJ2-5,TRBV28,TGTGCCAGCAGTCCATTACTAAGCTGGCTAGCGGGGTCCCAAGAGACCCAGTACTTC,CASSPLLSWLAGSQETQYF
TRBD2,NA,TRBJ2-7,TRBV11-2,TGTGCCAGCAGCTTGGGCCGGACTAGCACCTACGAGCAGTACTTC,CASSLGRTSTYEQYF
TRBD1,NA,TRBJ2-2,TRBV6-2/TRBV6-3,TGTGCCAGCAGTCACAGTCCGGACAGGAAGGACACCGGGGAGCTGTTTTTT,CASSHSPDRKDTGELFF
TRBD2,NA,TRBJ2-3,TRBV2,TGTGCCAGGACAAGAGCGGGAGCCGAAACCCTTAGCACAGATACGCAGTATTTT,CARTRAGAETLSTDTQYF
NA,NA,TRBJ1-1,TRBV12-3/TRBV12-4,TGTGCCAGCAGCACCAGTCTGAACACTGAAGCTTTCTTT,CASSTSLNTEAFF
NA,NA,TRBJ1-5,TRBV5-1,TGCGCCAGCAGCTTGGACGCGGGACCGCCCCAGCATTTT,CASSLDAGPPQHF
TRBD2,once,TRBJ2-7,TRBV28,TGTGCCAGCAAACGGGAGGGCCTTGCCTACGAGCAGTACTTC,CASKREGLAYEQYF
NA,NA,TRBJ1-2,TRBV9,TGTGCCAGCAGCGTAGAACTCCGAGGCTATGGCTACACCTTC,CASSVELRGYGYTF
TRBD1,NA,TRBJ2-1,TRBV28,TGTGCCAGCCCCCCTCCGGGCACAGGGGAACTAGACAATGAGCAGTTCTTC,CASPPPGTGELDNEQFF
NA,once,TRBJ2-3,TRBV18,TGTGCCAGCTCACGGGCCGATACGCAGTATTTT,CASSRADTQYF
NA,NA,TRBJ1-3,TRBV7-3,TGTGCCAGCAGCCTCCGACCCGGGGGAGGAAACACCATATATTTT,CASSLRPGGGNTIYF
TRBD2,NA,TRBJ2-5,TRBV6-2/TRBV6-3,TGTGCCAGCAGTTACCTACTAGCGGGGGGGCGAGAGACCCAGTACTTC,CASSYLLAGGRETQYF
TRBD1,NA,TRBJ2-7,TRBV27,TGTGCCAGCAGAAGGACAGGGATTTCCTACGAGCAGTACTTC,CASRRTGISYEQYF
NA,NA,TRBJ1-4,TRBV10-3,TGTGCCATCAGTGGTAACAGGGCTACTAATGAAAAACTGTTTTTT,CAISGNRATNEKLFF
TRBD1,NA,TRBJ2-7,TRBV28,TGTGCCAGCAGCCACAATGACAGGGGGAGGTCCTACGAGCAGTACTTC,CASSHNDRGRSYEQYF
NA,NA,TRBJ1-2,TRBV28,TGTGCCAGCAGCCGCACGGCAGGGGTAGGACGCTACACCTTC,CASSRTAGVGRYTF
NA,once,TRBJ1-2,TRBV3-1/TRBV3-2,TGTGCCAGCAGCCGCTCACGGGTCTTCTCGTATGGCTACACCTTC,CASSRSRVFSYGYTF
TRBD1,NA,TRBJ2-1,TRBV7-2,TGTGCCAGCAGAGGACAGGGATTCAATGAGCAGTTCTTC,CASRGQGFNEQFF
NA,NA,TRBJ1-2,TRBV5-4,TGTGCCAGCAGCTATCTGAGCGGCTACACCTTC,CASSYLSGYTF
NA,NA,TRBJ1-1,TRBV18,TGTGCCAGCTCACCACCGGGACTGTGGGACACTGAAGCTTTCTTT,CASSPPGLWDTEAFF
NA,NA,TRBJ1-5,TRBV19,TGTGCCAGTACAGTGAGGACAGAGAGCAATCAGCCCCAGCATTTT,CASTVRTESNQPQHF
NA,NA,TRBJ2-5,TRBV12-3/TRBV12-4,TGTGCCAGCAGTCCCGGCGGGGAGACCCAGTACTTC,CASSPGGETQYF
TRBD2,NA,TRBJ2-2,TRBV7-8,TGTGCCAGCAGAACCCACCTAGCGGGAGTTGAAAGGGGCGGGGAGCTGTTTTTT,CASRTHLAGVERGGELFF
TRBD1,NA,TRBJ2-5,TRBV19,TGTGCCAGTAGTAGGACAGGGGCAGAGACCCAGTACTTC,CASSRTGAETQYF
NA,once,TRBJ2-7,TRBV7-6,TGTGCCAGCAGCTTAACTGACGAGCAGTACTTC,CASSLTDEQYF
NA,NA,TRBJ1-5,TRBV21-1,TGTGCCAGCAGCAAAGCGGCGGGGGGCGCCCAGCCCCAGCATTTT,CASSKAAGGAQPQHF
NA,NA,TRBJ1-1,TRBV5-1,TGCGCCAGCACCCCGACAGTTATGAACACTGAAGCTTTCTTT,CASTPTVMNTEAFF
NA,few,TRBJ1-2,TRBV4-1,TGCGCCAGCAGCCTCGCCGGGGGAGGGGGTGGCTACACCTTC,CASSLAGGGGGYTF
NA,NA,TRBJ1-3,TRBV5-1,TGCGCCAGCAGCGCCACAGAATCTGGAAACACCATATATTTT,CASSATESGNTIYF
NA,NA,TRBJ2-3,TRBV7-4,TGTGCCAGCAGCACCCGGGTAGCAAGCCCCGGCACAGATACGCAGTATTTT,CASSTRVASPGTDTQYF
TRBD1,NA,TRBJ1-1,TRBV18,TGTGCCAGCTCACCACCGGTGTGGGACAGAACTACCCTAGACACTGAAGCTTTCTTT,CASSPPVWDRTTLDTEAFF
NA,NA,TRBJ1-1,TRBV2,TGTGCCAGCAGTGACAGGGTGAACACTGAAGCTTTCTTT,CASSDRVNTEAFF
NA,NA,TRBJ2-7,TRBV9,TGTGCCAGCAGCGTAGAGCCCTCCTACGAGCAGTACTTC,CASSVEPSYEQYF
NA,NA,TRBJ1-3,TRBV7-9,TGTGCCAGCCTAGGGGCCGGAGGAAACACCATATATTTT,CASLGAGGNTIYF
NA,NA,TRBJ2-7,TRBV5-1,TGCGCCAGCAGCTTGGCCAGGGCAAACGACGGAGACGAGCAGTACTTC,CASSLARANDGDEQYF
NA,once,TRBJ2-3,TRBV4-2,TGTGCCAGCAGCCGACAGGTGCTCGACACAGATACGCAGTATTTT,CASSRQVLDTDTQYF